Shown below are 5 T cell receptor beta chains from a single sample sequenced in a study of OX40 agonist ivuxolimab in advanced cancers. The repertoire was sequenced with immunoSEQ multiplex PCR; TCRdb's copy has only in-frame clones and lacks some. The sample contains more than 60,000 clones, 85% to 90% of which appear only once. The sequenced sample was CD4+ or CD8+ T cells sorted from blood, obtained in a trial of the OX40 agonist ivuxolimab. Every receptor here comes from an adult with an advanced solid tumor such as melanoma, head and neck, liver or kidney cancer.

The chain joins TRBV28 to TRBJ2-1; 7 bases agree with TRBD2. Germline V lookup: CDR1 MDHEN, CDR2 SYDVKM. This CDR3 is 15 amino acids long. Trimming removed 7 bases from V and 4 bases from J; junction bases left unmatched: 10. The CDR3 reads CASTLKRENYNEQFF. The CDR3 nucleotides read TGTGCCAGCACCCTGAAGCGGGAAAATTACAATGAGCAGTTCTTC.

This chain uses TRBV5-1 with TRBJ2-7, with a possible D match to TRBD2 (6 bases). CDR1 and CDR2 (germline): SGHRS, YFSETQ. Trimming cost V 5 bases and J 3 bases, with 12 bases left between them. The length of the CDR3 is 13 residues. The CDR3 DNA reads TGCGCCAGCAGGGTTCGCGGGAACTACGAGCAGTACTTC. Encoded protein: CASRVRGNYEQYF.

This rearrangement joins TRBV9 to TRBJ2-3, with TRBD2 identical over 9 bases. Germline CDR1 SGDLS, CDR2 YYNGEE. V shed 0 bases, J shed 5 bases, and the junction held 10 bases outside the gene matches. The length of the CDR3 is 17 residues. CDR3 region: CASSVADSGGPRDTQYF. CDR3 in DNA: TGTGCCAGCAGCGTAGCTGATAGCGGGGGCCCCAGAGATACGCAGTATTTT.

The chain recombines TRBV29-1 with TRBJ2-1; D might be TRBD1 or TRBD2, each matching 5 bases. CDR1 and CDR2 from the germline V gene are SQVTM and ANQGSEA. The V end lost 4 bases, the J end lost 4 bases, and 14 bases lay between the germline ends. The CDR3 covers 14 residues. CDR3 coding DNA: TGCAGCGTTGTATACTCGAGGGGTTACAATGAGCAGTTCTTC. This encodes CSVVYSRGYNEQFF.

The V call is TRBV27, the J call TRBJ1-6; D not resolved. Per the germline V gene, CDR1 is MNHEY and CDR2 is SMNVEV (reference sequence). The CDR3 consists of 13 residues. V shed 5 bases and J shed 8 bases, with 10 bases lying between them. CDR3 region: CASSPRTDSPLHF. The DNA for the CDR3 is TGTGCCAGCAGTCCAAGGACGGATTCACCCCTCCACTTT.